A single sample gave rise to the 15 T cell receptor beta chains below, sequenced in a study of T cells after yellow fever vaccination. One entry per CDR3 protein, called by TCRdb with MiXCR from the 5' RACE reads. The sample holds approximately 350,000 distinct CDR3 sequences, around 10% seen once. The sample in question was PBMCs, obtained on the day of the first yellow fever vaccination. Every receptor here comes from a man in his late teens or twenties who received the YFV17D yellow fever vaccine.

This clonotype showed up just a few times. V usage is TRBV5-1 and J usage is TRBJ2-7, with 8 bases identical to TRBD2. CDR1 SGHRS and CDR2 YFSETQ come from the germline V gene. The CDR3 is 13 amino acids. V shed 3 bases and J 7 bases; nucleotides not matched to a gene: 6. The DNA for the CDR3 is TGCGCCAGCAGCTCCGGGGGGGCCTGGGAGCAGTACTTC. Its protein is CASSSGGAWEQYF.

This clonotype appeared a few times. The rearrangement joins TRBV12-3 or TRBV12-4 to TRBJ2-1; D uncertain. Trimming cost V 5 bases and J 9 bases, with 20 bases left between them. This CDR3 is 15 amino acids long. DNA of the CDR3: TGTGCCAGCAGTACCCCTGGTCTAAGTCTTTTTGAGCAGTTCTTC. Protein product: CASSTPGLSLFEQFF.

The chain couples TRBV29-1 to TRBJ2-1; TRBD2 agrees at 7 bases. CDR3 size: 15 residues. V lost 7 bases, J lost 0 bases, and 9 bases stayed unmatched. Germline loops: CDR1 SQVTM, CDR2 ANQGSEA. The CDR3 is CSAGGGDSSYNEQFF. The CDR3 DNA reads TGCAGCGCTGGGGGGGGGGATAGCTCCTACAATGAGCAGTTCTTC.

This clonotype was recorded a few times. The chain has TRBV4-2 and TRBJ2-1; unclear D gene. The CDR3 is made up of 18 amino acids. V lost 2 bases and J 5 bases, leaving 22 bases between the germline ends. Germline lookup yields CDR1 LGHNA and CDR2 YNFKEQ. This chain's CDR3 is CASSQYLGSTFTNNEQFF. The CDR3 nucleotides read TGTGCCAGCAGCCAATACCTCGGGTCGACCTTTACAAACAATGAGCAGTTCTTC.

The J gene is TRBJ2-7, the V gene TRBV4-3; D call uncertain. Trimming stripped 3 bases from V and 6 bases from J, with 15 bases between. CDR1 and CDR2 (germline): LGHNA, YSLEER. CDR3 size: 14 residues. Written as DNA, the CDR3 is TGCGCCAGCAGCCAGATGAAGGACGGCGTCGAGCAGTACGTC. This codes for CASSQMKDGVEQYV.

This clonotype was counted only a few times. This chain links TRBV7-2 with TRBJ1-5, with D perhaps matching TRBD1 (5 bases). The ends were cut back, 1 base at V and 11 bases at J, with 18 bases in the middle. Germline lookup yields CDR1 SGHTA and CDR2 FQGNSA. This CDR3 is built from 15 residues. CDR3 region: CASSLVLGQGWSQHF. In nucleotides, the CDR3 is TGTGCCAGCAGCTTAGTTCTGGGCCAGGGCTGGTCCCAGCATTTT. The variable domain in full, with the rest retrieved from reference TRBV7-2 and TRBJ1-5, is GAGVSQSPSNKVTEKGKDVELRCDPISGHTALYWYRQSLGQGLEFLIYFQGNSAPDKSGLPSDRFSAERTGGSVSTLTIQRTQQEDSAVYLCASSLVLGQGWSQHFGDGTRLSIL.

In its sample, this clonotype was seen many times. The gene calls are TRBV7-2 and TRBJ2-5; 7 bases line up with TRBD1. The CDR3 length is 13 residues. Germline lookup yields CDR1 SGHTA and CDR2 FQGNSA. V trimming: 2 bases; J trimming: 4 bases; junction bases outside the gene matches: 1. CDR3 DNA: TGTGCCAGCAGCTTATCAGGGGGAGAGACCCAGTACTTC. This gives the protein CASSLSGGETQYF.

This clonotype appeared many times. This sequence joins TRBV20-1 and TRBJ2-1; D is perhaps TRBD1 (6 bases). The germline V and J ends were trimmed by 6 bases and 8 bases, with 20 bases remaining between them. Germline CDR1 is DFQATT and CDR2 is SNEGSKA (reference sequence). The CDR3 runs to 14 residues. CDR3 protein: CSAPRQAQLHEQFF. CDR3 DNA: TGCAGTGCACCTAGACAGGCCCAGCTCCATGAGCAGTTCTTC.

The chain joins TRBV6-2 or TRBV6-3 to TRBJ1-2; the match to TRBD1 covers 11 bases. CDR3 size: 16 residues. Germline CDR1 is MNHEY and CDR2 is SVGEGT. Trimming removed 4 bases from V and 2 bases from J; junction bases left unmatched: 6. DNA for the CDR3: TGTGCCAGCAGTTCGGGACAGGGGGTGATAAACTATGGCTACACCTTC. Protein: CASSSGQGVINYGYTF.

This chain links TRBV18 with TRBJ2-3, with TRBD2 as a possible D gene (6 bases). CDR3 length equals 15 residues. Germline CDR1 and CDR2: KGHSH and LQKENI. V lost 3 bases and J lost 2, with 12 bases in between. The CDR3 here is CASSPGGEITDTQYF. In nucleotides, the CDR3 is TGTGCCAGCTCACCCGGCGGGGAGATCACAGATACGCAGTATTTT.

This clonotype has a handful of counts. J is TRBJ2-7 and V is TRBV5-1, with D uncertain. V was cut by 0 bases and J by 3 bases, with 13 bases left in between. The CDR3 sequence is 15 residues long. The germline V gene encodes CDR1 SGHRS and CDR2 YFSETQ. The CDR3 spells CASSLDPQQVYEQYF. The CDR3 DNA follows: TGCGCCAGCAGCTTGGATCCACAGCAGGTCTACGAGCAGTACTTC.

The V and J genes are TRBV6-2 or TRBV6-3 and TRBJ2-7; D is perhaps TRBD1 or TRBD2 (6 bases each). Germline-derived CDR1 and CDR2 are MNHEY and SVGEGT. V lost 2 bases and J lost 8, with 13 bases in between. The CDR3 covers 13 residues. In DNA, the CDR3 is TGTGCCAGCAGTTACCCTCCGGGGGCCCAGCAGTACGTC. Amino acids: CASSYPPGAQQYV.

This clonotype has a handful of counts. The V call is TRBV11-2, the J call TRBJ2-3, with TRBD2 matching over 7 bases. Trimming took 3 bases from V and 0 from J; bases not matched to a gene: 15. Per the germline V gene, CDR1 is SGHAT and CDR2 is FQNNGV. The CDR3 extends over 19 amino acids. CDR3 residues: CASSLPLGGGETSTDTQYF. The CDR3 DNA reads as TGTGCCAGCAGCTTGCCCCTTGGCGGGGGAGAAACTAGCACAGATACGCAGTATTTT.

This clonotype came up a few times. The rearrangement uses TRBV6-5 and TRBJ1-1, with D perhaps TRBD1 (6 bases). Germline V gene data show CDR1 as MNHEY and CDR2 as SVGAGI. This CDR3 has 11 residues. The V and J ends lost 11 bases and 7 bases respectively, with 14 bases between them. The CDR3 coding sequence is TGTGCCCTCGGGAGGGGGATTGAAGCTTTCTTT. This sequence encodes CALGRGIEAFF.

This clonotype was recorded at least ten times. The gene calls are TRBV6-5 and TRBJ2-3; the D gene is possibly TRBD2 (5 bases). Looked up from germline, CDR1 is MNHEY and CDR2 is SVGAGI. V dropped 5 bases and J dropped 6 bases, with 9 bases sitting between them. The CDR3 has 12 amino acids. Written as DNA, the CDR3 is TGTGCCAGCAGTACACTAGATGATACGCAGTATTTT. It translates to CASSTLDDTQYF.